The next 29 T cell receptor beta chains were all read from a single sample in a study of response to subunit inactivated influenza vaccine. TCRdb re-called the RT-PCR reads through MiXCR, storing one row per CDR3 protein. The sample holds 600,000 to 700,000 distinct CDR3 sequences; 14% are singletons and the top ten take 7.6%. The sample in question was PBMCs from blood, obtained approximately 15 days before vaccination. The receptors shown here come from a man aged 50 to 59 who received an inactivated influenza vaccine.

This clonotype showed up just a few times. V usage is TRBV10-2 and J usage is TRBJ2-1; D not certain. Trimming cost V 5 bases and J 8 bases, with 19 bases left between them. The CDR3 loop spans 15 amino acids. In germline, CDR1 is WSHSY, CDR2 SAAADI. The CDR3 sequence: CASSTPRRQSDEQFF. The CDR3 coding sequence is TGCGCCAGCAGTACTCCCCGGAGACAAAGTGATGAGCAGTTCTTC.

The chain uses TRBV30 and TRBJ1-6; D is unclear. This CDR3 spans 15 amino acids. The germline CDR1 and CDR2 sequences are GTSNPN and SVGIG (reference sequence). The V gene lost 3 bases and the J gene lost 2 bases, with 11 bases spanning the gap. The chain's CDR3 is CAWSSAGTYNSPLHF. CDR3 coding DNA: TGTGCCTGGAGCAGCGCCGGGACCTATAATTCACCCCTCCACTTT.

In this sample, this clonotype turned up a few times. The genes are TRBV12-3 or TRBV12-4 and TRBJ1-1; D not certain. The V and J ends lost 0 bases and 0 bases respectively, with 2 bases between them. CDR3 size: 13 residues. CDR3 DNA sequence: TGTGCCAGCAGTTTAGCCATGAACACTGAAGCTTTCTTT. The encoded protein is CASSLAMNTEAFF.

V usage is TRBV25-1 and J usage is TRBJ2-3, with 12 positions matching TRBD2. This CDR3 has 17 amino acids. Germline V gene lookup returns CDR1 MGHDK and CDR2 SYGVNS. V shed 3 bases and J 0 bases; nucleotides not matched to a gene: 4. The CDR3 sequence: CASSDGLAGYSTDTQYF. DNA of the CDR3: TGTGCCAGCAGTGACGGACTAGCGGGGTATAGCACAGATACGCAGTATTTT.

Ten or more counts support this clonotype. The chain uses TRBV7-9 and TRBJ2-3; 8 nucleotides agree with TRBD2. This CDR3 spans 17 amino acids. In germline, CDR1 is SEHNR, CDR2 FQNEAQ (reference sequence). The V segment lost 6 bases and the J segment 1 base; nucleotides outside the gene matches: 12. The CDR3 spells CASSYGLARGGTDTQYF. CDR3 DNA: TGTGCCAGCAGTTACGGACTAGCTCGTGGGGGCACAGATACGCAGTATTTT. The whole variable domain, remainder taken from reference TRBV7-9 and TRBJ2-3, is DTGVSQNPRHKITKRGQNVTFRCDPISEHNRLYWYRQTLGQGPEFLTYFQNEAQLEKSRLLSDRFSAERPKGSFSTLEIQRTEQGDSAMYLCASSYGLARGGTDTQYFGPGTRLTVL.

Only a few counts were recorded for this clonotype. For the CDR3, the DNA is TGTGCCAGCAGCCCTTCTGAGGCACAGGGGCGCACGAGTTGGAAACTGTTTTTT. Its protein product is CASSPSEAQGRTSWKLFF. This chain uses TRBV4-2 with TRBJ1-4; TRBD1 matches 7 bases. The CDR3 is made up of 18 amino acids. Germline V gene sequence: CDR1 LGHNA, CDR2 YNFKEQ. V lost 4 bases, J lost 11 bases, and 22 bases stayed unmatched.

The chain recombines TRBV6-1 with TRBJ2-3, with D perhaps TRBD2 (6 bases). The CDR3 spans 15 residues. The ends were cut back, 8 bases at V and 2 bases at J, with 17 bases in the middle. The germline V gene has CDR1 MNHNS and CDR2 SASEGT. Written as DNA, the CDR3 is TGTGCCAGCCGATATAGCGGTTCCCCCACAGATACGCAGTATTTT. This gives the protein CASRYSGSPTDTQYF.

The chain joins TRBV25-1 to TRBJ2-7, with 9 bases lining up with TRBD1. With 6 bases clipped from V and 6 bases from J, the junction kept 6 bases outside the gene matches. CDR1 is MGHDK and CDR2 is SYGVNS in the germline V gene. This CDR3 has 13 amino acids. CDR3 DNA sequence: TGTGCCAGCAGCGGGACAGGGCCTATCGAGCAGTACTTC. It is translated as CASSGTGPIEQYF.

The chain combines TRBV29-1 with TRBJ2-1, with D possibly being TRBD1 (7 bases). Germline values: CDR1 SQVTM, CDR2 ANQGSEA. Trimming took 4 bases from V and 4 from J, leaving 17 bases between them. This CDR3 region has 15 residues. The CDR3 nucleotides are TGCAGCGTTGTGGGCAGGGGGGCCGCATACAATGAGCAGTTCTTC. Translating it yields CSVVGRGAAYNEQFF.

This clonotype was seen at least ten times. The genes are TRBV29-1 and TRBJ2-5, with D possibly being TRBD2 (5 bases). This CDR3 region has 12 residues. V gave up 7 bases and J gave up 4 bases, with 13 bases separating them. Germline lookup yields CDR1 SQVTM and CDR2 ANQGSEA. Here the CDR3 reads CSATLGIETQYF. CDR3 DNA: TGCAGCGCGACTCTCGGGATAGAGACCCAGTACTTC.

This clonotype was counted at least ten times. CDR3: CASSRIGTTGELFF. The CDR3, as DNA: TGTGCCAGCAGTCGTATCGGGACCACCGGGGAGCTGTTTTTT. V and J are TRBV12-3 or TRBV12-4 and TRBJ2-2; TRBD1 or TRBD2 may be the D gene (5 bases each). CDR3 length: 14 residues. Trimming shortened V by 5 bases and J by 4 bases, and 11 bases separated the two germline ends.

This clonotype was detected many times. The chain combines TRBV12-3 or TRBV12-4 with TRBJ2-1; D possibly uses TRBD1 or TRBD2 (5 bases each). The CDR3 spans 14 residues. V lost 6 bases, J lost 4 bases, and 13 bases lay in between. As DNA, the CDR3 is TGTGCCAGCAGCGACGGGACCCCATACAATGAGCAGTTCTTC. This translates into CASSDGTPYNEQFF.

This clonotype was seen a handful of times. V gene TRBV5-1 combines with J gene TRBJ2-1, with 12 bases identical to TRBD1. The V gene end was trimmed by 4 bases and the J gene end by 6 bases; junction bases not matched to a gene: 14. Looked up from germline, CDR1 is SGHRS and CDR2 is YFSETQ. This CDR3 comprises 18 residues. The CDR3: CASSVIPGQGASGNEQFF. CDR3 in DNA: TGCGCCAGCAGCGTTATTCCGGGACAGGGGGCATCGGGCAATGAGCAGTTCTTC.

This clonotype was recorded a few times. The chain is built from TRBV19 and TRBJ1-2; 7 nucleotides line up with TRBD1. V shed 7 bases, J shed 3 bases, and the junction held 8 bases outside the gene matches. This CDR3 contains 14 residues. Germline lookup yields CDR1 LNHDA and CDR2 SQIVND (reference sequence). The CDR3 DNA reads TGTGCCAGTAACCGCGGGACAGCCTACTATGGCTACACCTTC. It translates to CASNRGTAYYGYTF. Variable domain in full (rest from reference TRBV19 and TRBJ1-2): DGGITQSPKYLFRKEGQNVTLSCEQNLNHDAMYWYRQDPGQGLRLIYYSQIVNDFQKGDIAEGYSVSREKKESFPLTVTSAQKNPTAFYLCASNRGTAYYGYTFGSGTRLTVV.

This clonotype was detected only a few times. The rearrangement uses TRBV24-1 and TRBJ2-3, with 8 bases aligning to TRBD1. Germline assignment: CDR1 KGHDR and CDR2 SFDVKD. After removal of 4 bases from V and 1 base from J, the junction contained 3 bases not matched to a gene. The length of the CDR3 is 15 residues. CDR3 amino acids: CATSEQDRGTDTQYF. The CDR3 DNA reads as TGTGCCACCAGTGAACAGGACAGGGGCACAGATACGCAGTATTTT.

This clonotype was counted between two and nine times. The CDR3 loop reads CASSPARTGWNSNQPQHF. For the CDR3, the DNA is TGTGCCAGCAGTCCCGCGAGGACAGGGTGGAATAGCAATCAGCCCCAGCATTTT. The chain carries TRBV27 and TRBJ1-5, with 8 bases aligning to TRBD1. With 5 bases clipped from V and 0 bases from J, the junction kept 12 bases outside the gene matches. CDR3 length: 18 residues. Germline lookup yields CDR1 MNHEY and CDR2 SMNVEV (reference sequence).

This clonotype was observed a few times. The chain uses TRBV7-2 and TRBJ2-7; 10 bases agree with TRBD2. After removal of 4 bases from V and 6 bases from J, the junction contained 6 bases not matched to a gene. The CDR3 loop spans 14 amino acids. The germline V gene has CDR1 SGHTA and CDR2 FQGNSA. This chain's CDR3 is CASSYSSGSPEQYF. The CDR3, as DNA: TGTGCCAGCAGCTACTCTAGCGGGAGTCCCGAGCAGTACTTC.

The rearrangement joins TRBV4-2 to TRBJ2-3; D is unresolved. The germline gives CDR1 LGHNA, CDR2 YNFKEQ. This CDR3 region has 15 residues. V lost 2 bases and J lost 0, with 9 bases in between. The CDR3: CASSQFVASTDTQYF. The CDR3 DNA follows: TGTGCCAGCAGCCAATTCGTAGCTAGCACAGATACGCAGTATTTT.

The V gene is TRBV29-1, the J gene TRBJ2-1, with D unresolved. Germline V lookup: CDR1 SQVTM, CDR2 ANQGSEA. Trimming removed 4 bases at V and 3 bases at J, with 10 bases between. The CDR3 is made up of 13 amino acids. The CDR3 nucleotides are TGCAGCGTTGTTGGTAGTCTCTACAATGAGCAGTTCTTC. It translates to CSVVGSLYNEQFF.

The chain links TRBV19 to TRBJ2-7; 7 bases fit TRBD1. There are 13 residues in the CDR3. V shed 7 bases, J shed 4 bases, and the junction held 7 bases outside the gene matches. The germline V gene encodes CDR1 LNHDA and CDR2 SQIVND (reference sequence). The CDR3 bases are TGTGCCAGTACCCTGGACAGGTTTTACGAGCAGTACTTC. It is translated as CASTLDRFYEQYF.

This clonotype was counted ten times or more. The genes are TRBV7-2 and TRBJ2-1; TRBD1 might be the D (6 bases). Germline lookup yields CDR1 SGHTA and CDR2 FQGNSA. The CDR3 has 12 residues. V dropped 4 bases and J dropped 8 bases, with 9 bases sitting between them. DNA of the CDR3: TGTGCCAGCAGCTCGCAGGGGTATGAGCAGTTCTTC. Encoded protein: CASSSQGYEQFF.

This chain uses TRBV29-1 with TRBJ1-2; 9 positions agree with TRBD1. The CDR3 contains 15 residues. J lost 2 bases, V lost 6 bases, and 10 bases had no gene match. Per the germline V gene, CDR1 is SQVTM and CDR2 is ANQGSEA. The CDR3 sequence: CSVGQGRGSNYGYTF. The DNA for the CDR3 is TGCAGCGTCGGACAGGGGAGAGGTTCCAACTATGGCTACACCTTC.

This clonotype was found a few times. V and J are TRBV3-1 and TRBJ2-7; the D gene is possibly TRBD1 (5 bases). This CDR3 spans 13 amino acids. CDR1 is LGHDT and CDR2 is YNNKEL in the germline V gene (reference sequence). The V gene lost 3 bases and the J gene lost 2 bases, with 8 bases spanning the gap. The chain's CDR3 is CASSHRAAYEQYF. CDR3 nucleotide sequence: TGTGCCAGCAGCCACAGGGCCGCCTACGAGCAGTACTTC.

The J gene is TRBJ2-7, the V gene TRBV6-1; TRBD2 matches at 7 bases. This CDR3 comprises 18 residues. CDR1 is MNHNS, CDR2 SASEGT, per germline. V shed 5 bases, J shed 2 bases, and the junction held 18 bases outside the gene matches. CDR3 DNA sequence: TGTGCCAGCAGTCAATACATGAACCTCGGGACTACCGCCTACGAGCAGTACTTC. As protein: CASSQYMNLGTTAYEQYF.

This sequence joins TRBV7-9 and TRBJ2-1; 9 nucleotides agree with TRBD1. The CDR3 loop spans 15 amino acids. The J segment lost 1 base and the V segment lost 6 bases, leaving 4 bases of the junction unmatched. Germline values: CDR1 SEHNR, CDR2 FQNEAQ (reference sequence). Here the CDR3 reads CASRLGQGSYNEQFF. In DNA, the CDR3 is TGTGCCAGCAGATTGGGACAGGGATCCTACAATGAGCAGTTCTTC.

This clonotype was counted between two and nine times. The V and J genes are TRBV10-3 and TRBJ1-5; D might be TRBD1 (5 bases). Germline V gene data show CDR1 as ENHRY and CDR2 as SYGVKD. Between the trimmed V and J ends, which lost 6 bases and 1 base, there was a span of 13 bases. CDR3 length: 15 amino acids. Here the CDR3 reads CAISAAGRSNQPQHF. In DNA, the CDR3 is TGTGCCATCAGCGCGGCAGGGAGGAGCAATCAGCCCCAGCATTTT.

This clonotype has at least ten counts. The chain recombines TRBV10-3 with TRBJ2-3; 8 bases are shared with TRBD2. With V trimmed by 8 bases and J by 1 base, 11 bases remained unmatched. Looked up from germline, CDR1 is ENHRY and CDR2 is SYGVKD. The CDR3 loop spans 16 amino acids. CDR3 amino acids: CAIRDSFSGGTDTQYF. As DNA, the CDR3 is TGTGCCATCCGCGATTCATTTAGCGGGGGCACAGATACGCAGTATTTT.

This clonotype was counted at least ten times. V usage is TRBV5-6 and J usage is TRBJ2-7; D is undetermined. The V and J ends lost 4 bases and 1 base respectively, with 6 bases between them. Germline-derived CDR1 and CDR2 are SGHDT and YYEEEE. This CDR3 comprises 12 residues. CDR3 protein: CASSRLSYEQYF. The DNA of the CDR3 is TGTGCCAGCAGCCGCTTATCCTACGAGCAGTACTTC. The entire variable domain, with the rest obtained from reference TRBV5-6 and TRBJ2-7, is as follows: DAGVTQSPTHLIKTRGQQVTLRCSPKSGHDTVSWYQQALGQGPQFIFQYYEEEERQRGNFPDRFSGHQFPNYSSELNVNALLLGDSALYLCASSRLSYEQYFGPGTRLTVT.

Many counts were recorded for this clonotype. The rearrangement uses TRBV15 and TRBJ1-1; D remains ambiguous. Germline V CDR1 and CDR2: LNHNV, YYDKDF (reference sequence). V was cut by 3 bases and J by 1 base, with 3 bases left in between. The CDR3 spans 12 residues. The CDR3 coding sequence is TGTGCCACCAGCAGGGAGAACACTGAAGCTTTCTTT. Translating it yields CATSRENTEAFF.